The entry below gives a single T cell receptor beta chain sequence along with its context. Its antigen remains undetermined. No much larger clone is present one base from it, and per-base qualities are unavailable. TCR CDR3 regions were amplified from genomic DNA by multiplex PCR using the deep immunoSEQ assay. Genomic DNA extracted from each cell subset was distributed evenly over all wells of several immunoSEQ 96-well plates, and each plate served as one replicate. Each replicate PCR for sorted subsets received about 210 ng genomic DNA, equal to roughly 30,000 T cell genomes. Purified libraries were quantified with a Qubit 3.0 fluorometer, sized on a Bioanalyzer 2100, and re-quantified with the KAPA Library Quantification kit. Each immunoSEQ 96-well plate was sequenced on its own single-read 150-cycle Illumina NextSeq 550 flow cell. In the original analysis: Because only junctional sequences without quality scores were contained in the immunoSEQ output, filtering matching that applied to full-length reads could not be performed. Sequences were annotated with PyIR, a Python wrapper for IgBLAST v1.9, and V/J genes and CDR3 were assigned using IMGT germline references. Reads were filtered out if the reads had weak V/J assignments (E-value above 1e-6), no CDR3, stop codons, out-of-frame junctions, or ambiguous translated residues. V3J clonotypes were defined by identical inferred V gene, J gene, and CDR3 amino acid sequence. To compute the percentage overlap between repertoires, the number of shared unique clonotypes was divided by the size of the smaller repertoire. Three approaches were used to assess repertoire richness: RTK rarefaction, the Chao1 estimator, and Recon v2.1 estimates of unobserved clonotypes. Generation probabilities for all TCRbeta clonotypes obtained by the gDNA method from four donors were computed using OLGA. The source is immuneACCESS, and TCRdb retained only in-frame sequences with V and J called. Part of the clones is not carried over; for the studies checked, unresolved V genes explain less than half of this, and the remainder is unexplained. V, J and clone size are taken as reported in that table, and D and trimming were inferred from the DNA itself. This sample is represented by about 1.1 million clones; approximately 80% of them were singletons. The top ten clones comprise under 0.8% of the sample.

A distance of 20 bases separates the germline ends of V and J, which lose 3 bases and 2 bases respectively. The CDR3 starts with the cysteine, ends with the phenylalanine, and has 18 residues. CDR3 DNA is the only sequence kept; it has 54 bases, read in frame from the first base. CDR1 is given as KGHSH and CDR2 as LQKENI, both from the germline V gene. The data originate from a study of shared clonotypes between healthy human individuals (dated by TCRdb to about 2020). Regarding the complete study: Three men and a couple of women, aged 18 to 49 years, made up the cohort. Per donor, three plates each were used for CD4 naive and CD4 memory, two for CD8 naive, and one for CD8 memory. To estimate repertoire size and how much clonotypes are shared between individuals, the study performed deep sequencing of blood TCR repertoires from a few healthy adults. To increase sequencing depth and limit assay-specific biases, TCR repertoire library preparation and sequencing were carried out by different laboratories using diverse techniques. Leukapheresis yielded between about 0.85 and 9 billion PBMCs per donor. Here is what the overall study found, with its caveats: Incomplete sequencing was indicated by rarefaction of sorted-subset datasets, despite the large sequencing depth. Naive subsets generally had larger estimated clonotype richness than memory subsets. The genetic and exposure-history diversity represented was limited by the small number of donors. Around 5.4% of naive CD4, 3.5% of naive CD8, roughly 2.4% of memory CD4, and around 0.42% of memory CD8 clonotypes were shared across several donors. Pairwise subsampling indicated that sequencing depth was expected to affect the degree of clonotype sharing among donors. Clonotypes shared by all four sorted-subset donors showed higher generation probabilities than non-shared clonotypes. Only blood was sampled, and tissue TCR repertoires likely differ from those in blood.

The donors were healthy, HIV-negative adults with no recently reported acute infections or vaccinations. Only Caucasian adults living in Nashville, Tennessee, USA were represented among the donors. CD4+ T cells were enriched through magnetic negative selection, after which naive cells were positively selected on CD45RA and the remaining negative fraction served as the memory subset. After blood collection by leukapheresis, PBMCs were isolated using Ficoll-Histopaque density gradient centrifugation and then cryopreserved in the vapor phase of liquid nitrogen. Analytical flow cytometry was used to check the purity and quantity of each magnetically sorted T cell population. Genomic DNA was isolated from each sorted fraction and quantified by UV absorbance on a Nanodrop 2000c.

The sequence joins TRBV18 to TRBJ1-5, with no reliable assignment of the D segment. The clonotype originates from a man aged 18 to 30 in good health. Some clones in this sample may be carry-over from other donors' samples. The sequenced sample consisted of memory CD4+ T cells from PBMCs. The meaning of the sample's cell subset or site label: CD45RA-negative fraction. The DNA reads as follows: TGTGCCAGCTCACCGGGAAATTCAATATCTGGGGGCAATCAGCCCCAGCATTTT. Its protein reads: CASSPGNSISGGNQPQHF.